Below, 11 T cell receptor beta chains from the same sample are listed, as sequenced in a study of response to subunit inactivated influenza vaccine. TCRdb re-derived calls from the RT-PCR reads in MiXCR, one entry per CDR3 protein. In the table there are about 830,000 distinct CDR3 sequences, around 20% of which are singletons. Sequences were derived from PBMCs from blood, sampled more than 4 days after vaccination. The receptors derive from a man aged 50-60 years who received an inactivated influenza vaccine.

The table lists this clonotype with many counts. The chain couples TRBV7-7 to TRBJ2-2, with 10 bases aligning to TRBD1. V was clipped by 5 bases and J by 3 bases; unmatched bases: 3. This CDR3 comprises 15 residues. Per the germline V gene, CDR1 is SSHAT and CDR2 is FNYEAQ (reference sequence). The CDR3 coding sequence is TGTGCCAGCAGCCCGGGACAGGGGCACACCGGGGAGCTGTTTTTT. Residues: CASSPGQGHTGELFF.

V is TRBV7-9 and J is TRBJ2-7; no clear D gene. V lost 5 bases, J lost 1 base, and 18 bases lay in between. The CDR3 length is 16 residues. Germline V gene sequence: CDR1 SEHNR, CDR2 FQNEAQ (reference sequence). The chain's CDR3 is CASSPVMGRLSYEQYF. The CDR3 DNA reads TGTGCCAGCAGCCCTGTCATGGGCAGACTTTCCTACGAGCAGTACTTC.

The chain carries TRBV5-6 and TRBJ2-5, with TRBD1 matching 9 bases. The V gene end was trimmed by 4 bases and the J gene end by 3 bases; junction bases not matched to a gene: 10. The CDR3 length is 16 residues. Germline V lookup: CDR1 SGHDT, CDR2 YYEEEE. CDR3 nucleotides: TGTGCCAGCAGCCTTTATTCCGGGACAGGGAAAGAGACCCAGTACTTC. Translating gives CASSLYSGTGKETQYF. Looking up the rest from reference TRBV5-6 and TRBJ2-5 gives the full variable domain: DAGVTQSPTHLIKTRGQQVTLRCSPKSGHDTVSWYQQALGQGPQFIFQYYEEEERQRGNFPDRFSGHQFPNYSSELNVNALLLGDSALYLCASSLYSGTGKETQYFGPGTRLLVL.

This clonotype was recorded many times. The V gene is TRBV29-1, the J gene TRBJ2-7; TRBD1 matches 7 bases. Trimming took 3 bases from V and 4 from J; bases not matched to a gene: 6. The CDR3 consists of 13 residues. The germline CDR1 and CDR2 sequences are SQVTM and ANQGSEA. The CDR3 loop reads CSVEGRDRYEQYF. CDR3 coding DNA: TGCAGCGTTGAGGGCAGGGACAGATACGAGCAGTACTTC.

This clonotype was picked up a small number of times. The genes are TRBV28 and TRBJ2-3, with unresolved D. V was trimmed by 6 bases and J by 5 bases, leaving 12 bases between them. Per the germline V gene, CDR1 is MDHEN and CDR2 is SYDVKM. This CDR3 comprises 13 residues. In nucleotides, the CDR3 is TGTGCCAGCAGCTCCCGACCTGAAGATACGCAGTATTTT. Protein product: CASSSRPEDTQYF.

This chain uses TRBV7-2 with TRBJ2-4; D gene ambiguous. This CDR3 has 15 residues. V shed 0 bases and J shed 6 bases, with 12 bases lying between them. CDR1 and CDR2 from the germline V gene are SGHTA and FQGNSA. CDR3 loop: CASSLASGSRNIQYF. The DNA for the CDR3 is TGTGCCAGCAGCTTAGCCTCAGGCTCTCGAAACATTCAGTACTTC.

The chain's CDR3 is CASSIGVGGTYEQYF. Written as DNA, the CDR3 is TGTGCCAGTAGTATCGGAGTGGGGGGTACCTACGAGCAGTACTTC. The V and J genes are TRBV19 and TRBJ2-7; D may be TRBD2 (6 bases). The CDR3 loop spans 15 amino acids. Germline assignment: CDR1 LNHDA and CDR2 SQIVND (reference sequence). V was trimmed by 3 bases and J by 2 bases, leaving 14 bases between them.

This clonotype came up a few times. The genes are TRBV11-2 and TRBJ2-2; the D is unclear. Trimming removed 1 base at V and 6 bases at J, with 12 bases between. CDR3 length equals 15 residues. The germline V gene has CDR1 SGHAT and CDR2 FQNNGV. CDR3 nucleotide sequence: TGTGCCAGCAGCTTAGGCCGGGCCAAACCCGGGGAGCTGTTTTTT. This codes for CASSLGRAKPGELFF.

This chain connects TRBV7-9 to TRBJ2-3; D is unresolved. CDR3 length: 13 amino acids. The germline CDR1 and CDR2 sequences are SEHNR and FQNEAQ (reference sequence). V lost 5 bases and J 4 bases, leaving 10 bases between the germline ends. The CDR3 DNA follows: TGTGCCAGCAGCCGGACCGCATCAGATACGCAGTATTTT. It yields the protein CASSRTASDTQYF.

The CDR3 protein is CASSQRLAGGLGGELFF. The DNA for the CDR3 is TGTGCCAGCAGTCAACGACTAGCGGGGGGGCTTGGCGGGGAGCTGTTTTTT. The chain employs TRBV27 and TRBJ2-2; 14 bases fit TRBD2. Germline V CDR1 and CDR2: MNHEY, SMNVEV (reference sequence). The length of the CDR3 is 17 residues. V shed 5 bases and J 7 bases; nucleotides not matched to a gene: 9.

The gene calls are TRBV5-6 and TRBJ1-4, with a weak D call TRBD1 (6 bases). The CDR3 is made up of 14 amino acids. V was cut by 7 bases and J by 7 bases, with 17 bases left in between. CDR1 and CDR2 (germline): SGHDT, YYEEEE. The CDR3 nucleotides read TGTGCCAGCGCCTATGGGGGGCTTAGTGAAAAACTGTTTTTT. This translates into CASAYGGLSEKLFF.